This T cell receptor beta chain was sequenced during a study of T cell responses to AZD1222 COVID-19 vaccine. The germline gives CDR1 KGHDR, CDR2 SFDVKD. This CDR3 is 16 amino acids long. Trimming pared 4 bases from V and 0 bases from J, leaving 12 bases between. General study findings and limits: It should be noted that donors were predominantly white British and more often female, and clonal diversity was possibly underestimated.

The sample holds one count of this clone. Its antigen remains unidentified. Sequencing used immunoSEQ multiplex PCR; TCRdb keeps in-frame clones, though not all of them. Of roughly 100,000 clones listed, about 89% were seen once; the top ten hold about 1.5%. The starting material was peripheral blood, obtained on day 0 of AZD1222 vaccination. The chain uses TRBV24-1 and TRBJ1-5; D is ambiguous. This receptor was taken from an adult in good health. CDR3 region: CATSDQKGYSNQPQHF. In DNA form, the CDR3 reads TGTGCCACCAGTGACCAGAAAGGGTATAGCAATCAGCCCCAGCATTTT.